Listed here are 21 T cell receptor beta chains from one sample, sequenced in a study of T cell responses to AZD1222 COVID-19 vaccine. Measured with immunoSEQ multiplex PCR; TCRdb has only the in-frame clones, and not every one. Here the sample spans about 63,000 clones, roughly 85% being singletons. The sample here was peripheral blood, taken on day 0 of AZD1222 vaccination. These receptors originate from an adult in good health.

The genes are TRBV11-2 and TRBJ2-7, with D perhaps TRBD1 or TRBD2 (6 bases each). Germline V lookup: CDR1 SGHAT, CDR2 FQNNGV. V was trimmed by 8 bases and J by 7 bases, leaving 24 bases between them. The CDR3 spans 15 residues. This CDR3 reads CASSRLRGALGEQYF. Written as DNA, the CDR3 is TGTGCCAGCTCCCGTTTGAGGGGGGCCCTCGGGGAGCAGTACTTC.

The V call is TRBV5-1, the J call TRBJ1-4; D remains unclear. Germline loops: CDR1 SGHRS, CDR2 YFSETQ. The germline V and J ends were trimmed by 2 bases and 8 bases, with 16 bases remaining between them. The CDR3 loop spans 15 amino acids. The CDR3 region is CASSLIPGPEEKLFF. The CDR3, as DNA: TGCGCCAGCAGCTTAATCCCGGGCCCCGAGGAAAAACTGTTTTTT.

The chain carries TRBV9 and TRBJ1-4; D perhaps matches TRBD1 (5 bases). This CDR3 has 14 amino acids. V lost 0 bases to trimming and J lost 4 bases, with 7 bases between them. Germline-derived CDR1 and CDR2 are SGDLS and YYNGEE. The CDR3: CASSVAGDNEKLFF. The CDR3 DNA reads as TGTGCCAGCAGCGTAGCGGGGGATAATGAAAAACTGTTTTTT.

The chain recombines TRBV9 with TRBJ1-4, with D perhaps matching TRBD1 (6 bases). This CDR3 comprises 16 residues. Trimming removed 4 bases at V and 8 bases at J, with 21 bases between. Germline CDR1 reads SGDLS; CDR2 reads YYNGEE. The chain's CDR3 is CASSPHSQGLGEKLFF. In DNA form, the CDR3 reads TGTGCCAGCAGCCCCCACAGTCAGGGGCTAGGGGAAAAACTGTTTTTT.

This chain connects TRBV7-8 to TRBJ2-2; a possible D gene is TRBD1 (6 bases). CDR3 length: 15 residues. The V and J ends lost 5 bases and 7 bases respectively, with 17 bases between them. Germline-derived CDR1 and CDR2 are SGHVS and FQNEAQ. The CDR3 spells CASSQKGQFVGELFF. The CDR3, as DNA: TGTGCCAGCAGCCAAAAGGGACAATTCGTCGGGGAGCTGTTTTTT.

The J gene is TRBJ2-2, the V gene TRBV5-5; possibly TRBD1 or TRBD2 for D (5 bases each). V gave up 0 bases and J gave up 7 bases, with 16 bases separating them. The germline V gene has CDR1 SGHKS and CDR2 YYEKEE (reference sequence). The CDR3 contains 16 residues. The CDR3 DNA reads TGTGCCAGCAGCTTGGCCCTCGGGGCCGCTTACGGGGAGCTGTTTTTT. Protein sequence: CASSLALGAAYGELFF.

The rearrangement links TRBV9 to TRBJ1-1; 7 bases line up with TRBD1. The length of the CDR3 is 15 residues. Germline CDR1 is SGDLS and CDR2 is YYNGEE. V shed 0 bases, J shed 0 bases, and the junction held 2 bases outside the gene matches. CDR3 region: CASSVEGAVNTEAFF. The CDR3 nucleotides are TGTGCCAGCAGCGTAGAGGGGGCCGTGAACACTGAAGCTTTCTTT.

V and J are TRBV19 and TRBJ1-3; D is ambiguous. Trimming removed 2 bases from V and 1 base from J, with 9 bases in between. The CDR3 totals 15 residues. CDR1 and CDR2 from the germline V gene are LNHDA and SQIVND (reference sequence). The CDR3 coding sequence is TGTGCCAGTAGTATATCTTCCAGATCTGGAAACACCATATATTTT. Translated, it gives CASSISSRSGNTIYF.

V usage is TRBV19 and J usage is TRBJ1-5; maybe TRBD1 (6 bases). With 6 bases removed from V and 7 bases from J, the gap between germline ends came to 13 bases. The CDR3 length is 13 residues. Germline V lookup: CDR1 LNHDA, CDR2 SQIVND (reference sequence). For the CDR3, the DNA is TGTGCCAGTAGCCTACAGGGTGGGCAGCCCCAGCATTTT. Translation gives CASSLQGGQPQHF.

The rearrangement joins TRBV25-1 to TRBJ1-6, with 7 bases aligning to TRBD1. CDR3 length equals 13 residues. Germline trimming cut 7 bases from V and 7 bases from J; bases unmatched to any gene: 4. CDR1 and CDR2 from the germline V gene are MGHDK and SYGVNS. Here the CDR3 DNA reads TGTGCCAGCACCAGGGGGAAAAATTCACCCCTCCACTTT. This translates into CASTRGKNSPLHF. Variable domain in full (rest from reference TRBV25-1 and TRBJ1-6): EADIYQTPRYLVIGTGKKITLECSQTMGHDKMYWYQQDPGMELHLIHYSYGVNSTEKGDLSSESTVSRIRTEHFPLTLESARPSHTSQYLCASTRGKNSPLHFGNGTRLTVT.

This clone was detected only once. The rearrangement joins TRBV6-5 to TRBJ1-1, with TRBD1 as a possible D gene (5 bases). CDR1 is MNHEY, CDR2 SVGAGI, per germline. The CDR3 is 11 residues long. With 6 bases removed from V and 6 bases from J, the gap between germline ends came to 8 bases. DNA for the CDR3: TGTGCCAGCAGGGACATTTCTGAAGCTTTCTTT. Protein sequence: CASRDISEAFF.

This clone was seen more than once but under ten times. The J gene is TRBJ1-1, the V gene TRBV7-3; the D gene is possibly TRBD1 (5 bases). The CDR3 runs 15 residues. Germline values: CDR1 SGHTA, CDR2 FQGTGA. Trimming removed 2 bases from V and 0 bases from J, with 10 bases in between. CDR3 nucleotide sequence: TGTGCCAGCAGCTTAGGGGGAAGGATGAACACTGAAGCTTTCTTT. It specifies CASSLGGRMNTEAFF.

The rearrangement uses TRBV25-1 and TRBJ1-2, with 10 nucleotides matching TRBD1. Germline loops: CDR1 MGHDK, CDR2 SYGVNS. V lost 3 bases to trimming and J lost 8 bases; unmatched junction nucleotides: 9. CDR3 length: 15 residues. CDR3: CASSEVVTGGEGYTF. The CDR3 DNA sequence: TGTGCCAGCAGTGAGGTAGTGACAGGGGGCGAAGGCTACACCTTC.

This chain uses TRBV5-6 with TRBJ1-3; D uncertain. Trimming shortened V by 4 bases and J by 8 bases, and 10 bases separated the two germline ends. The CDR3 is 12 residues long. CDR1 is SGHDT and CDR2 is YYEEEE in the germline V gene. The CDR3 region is CASSQEGYTIYF. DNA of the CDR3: TGTGCCAGCAGCCAGGAAGGGTACACCATATATTTT.

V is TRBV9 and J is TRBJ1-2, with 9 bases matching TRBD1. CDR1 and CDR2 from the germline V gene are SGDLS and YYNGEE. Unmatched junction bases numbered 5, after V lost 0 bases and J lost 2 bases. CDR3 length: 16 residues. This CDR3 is CASSVALGQGNYGYTF. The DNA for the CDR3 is TGTGCCAGCAGCGTAGCTCTAGGACAGGGGAACTATGGCTACACCTTC.

CDR3 in amino acids: CASSKRQGRGSNQPQHF. The CDR3 DNA sequence: TGTGCCAGTAGTAAGAGACAGGGGAGGGGGAGCAATCAGCCCCAGCATTTT. The chain employs TRBV19 and TRBJ1-5, with 8 bases that match TRBD1. The J segment lost 1 base and the V segment lost 4 bases, leaving 9 bases of the junction unmatched. The CDR3 is made up of 17 amino acids. Germline V gives CDR1 LNHDA, CDR2 SQIVND (reference sequence).

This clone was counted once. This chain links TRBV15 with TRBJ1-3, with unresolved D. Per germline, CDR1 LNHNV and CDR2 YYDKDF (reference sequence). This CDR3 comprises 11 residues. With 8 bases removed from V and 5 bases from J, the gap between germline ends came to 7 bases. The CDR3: CATGSRNTIYF. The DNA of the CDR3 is TGTGCCACCGGGTCAAGAAACACCATATATTTT.

CDR3 protein: CASSFGDSLNEQYF. CDR3 sequence (DNA): TGTGCCAGCAGCTTTGGGGACAGCTTAAACGAGCAGTACTTC. V and J are TRBV5-4 and TRBJ2-7, with 7 bases matching TRBD1. The CDR3 length is 14 residues. The V gene end was trimmed by 2 bases and the J gene end by 5 bases; junction bases not matched to a gene: 7. CDR1 is SGHNT, CDR2 YYREEE, per germline (reference sequence).

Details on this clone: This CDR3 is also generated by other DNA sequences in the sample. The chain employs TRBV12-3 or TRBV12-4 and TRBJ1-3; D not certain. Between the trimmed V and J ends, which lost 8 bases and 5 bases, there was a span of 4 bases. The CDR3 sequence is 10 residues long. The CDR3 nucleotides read TGTGCCAGCCGGAGAAACACCATATATTTT. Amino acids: CASRRNTIYF.

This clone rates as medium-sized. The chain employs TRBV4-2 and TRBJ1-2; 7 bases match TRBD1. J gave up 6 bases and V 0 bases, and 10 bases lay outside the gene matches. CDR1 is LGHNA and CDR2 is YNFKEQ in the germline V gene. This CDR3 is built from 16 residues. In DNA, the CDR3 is TGTGCCAGCAGCCAAGACCTTCTAGACAGGGCAAATGGCTACACCTTC. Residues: CASSQDLLDRANGYTF.

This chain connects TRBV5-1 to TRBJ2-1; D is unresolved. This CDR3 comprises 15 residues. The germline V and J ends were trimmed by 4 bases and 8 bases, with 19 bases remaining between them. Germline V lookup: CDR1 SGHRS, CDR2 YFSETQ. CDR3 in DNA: TGCGCCAGCAGCCCCCTTGGGTCAACAACAGATGAGCAGTTCTTC. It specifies CASSPLGSTTDEQFF.